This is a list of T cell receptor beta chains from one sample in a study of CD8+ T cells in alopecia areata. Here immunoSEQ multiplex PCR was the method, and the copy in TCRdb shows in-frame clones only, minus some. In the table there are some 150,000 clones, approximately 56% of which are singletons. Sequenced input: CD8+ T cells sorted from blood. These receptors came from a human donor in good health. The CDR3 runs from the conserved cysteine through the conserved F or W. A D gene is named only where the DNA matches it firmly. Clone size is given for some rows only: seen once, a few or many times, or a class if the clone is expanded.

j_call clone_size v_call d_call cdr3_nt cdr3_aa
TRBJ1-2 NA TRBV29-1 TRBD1 TGCAGCGTTGAGCGAGACAGGGCCTATGGCTACACCTTC CSVERDRAYGYTF
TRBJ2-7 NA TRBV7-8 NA TGTGCCAGCAGCTTAGGGATCCAATTCCTCGCCGATCGGGGGCCGGAGGGCGAGCAGTACTTC CASSLGIQFLADRGPEGEQYF
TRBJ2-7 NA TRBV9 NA TGTGCCAGCAGCCCCACCATGGGGGCATCCTACGAGCAGTACTTC CASSPTMGASYEQYF
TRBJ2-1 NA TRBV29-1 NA TGCAGCGCCGACAGCGTCAATGAGCAGTTCTTC CSADSVNEQFF
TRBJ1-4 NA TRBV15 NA TGTGCCACCAGCCCCCACCGAGCAACTAATGAAAAACTGTTTTTT CATSPHRATNEKLFF
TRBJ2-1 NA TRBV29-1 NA TGCAGCGTTGATAGTGGGAGCGGTCTTGAGCAGTTCTTC CSVDSGSGLEQFF
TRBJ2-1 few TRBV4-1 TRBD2 TGCGCCAGCAGCCAAGGGACTAGGAACTACAATGAGCAGTTCTTC CASSQGTRNYNEQFF
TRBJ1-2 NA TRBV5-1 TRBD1 TGCGCCAGCAGTTTGGCACGACAGGGGGCCGGCGGTGCGGATGGCTACACCTTC CASSLARQGAGGADGYTF
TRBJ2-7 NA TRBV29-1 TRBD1 TGCAGCGTTGAGACAGGGGCTTTACCCTACGAGCAGTACTTC CSVETGALPYEQYF
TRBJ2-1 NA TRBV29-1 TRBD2 TGCAGCGTTGAAGATCTGGGGGGGAAAACCCTTAACAATGAGCAGTTCTTC CSVEDLGGKTLNNEQFF
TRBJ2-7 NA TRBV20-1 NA TGCAGTGCTAGTCTTGGGGCCGAGCAGTACTTC CSASLGAEQYF
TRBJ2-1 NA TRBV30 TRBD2 TGTGCCTGGAGTCACGGGAGGGGGGGGTACGGAAAGTTCTTC CAWSHGRGGYGKFF
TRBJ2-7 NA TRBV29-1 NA TGCAGCGTCCGAACCCCGGACAGCACCTACGAGCAGTACTTC CSVRTPDSTYEQYF
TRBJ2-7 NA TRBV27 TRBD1 TGTGCCAGCAGTCCGGGACAGGCGGGCTACGAGCAGTACTTC CASSPGQAGYEQYF
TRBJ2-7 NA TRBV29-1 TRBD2 TGCAGCGTTGAAGAGGCTAGCGGGAGCTACGAGCAGTACTTC CSVEEASGSYEQYF
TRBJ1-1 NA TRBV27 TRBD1 TGTGCCAGCAGTACTGGACAGGATGAAGCTTTCTTT CASSTGQDEAFF
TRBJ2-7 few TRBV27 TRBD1 TGTGCCAGCAGTCCTCAGACAGGGGGCTACGAGCAGTACTTC CASSPQTGGYEQYF
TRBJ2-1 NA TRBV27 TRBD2 TGTGCCAGCAGGACTCTAGCGGGAGGCTACAATGAGCAGTTCTTC CASRTLAGGYNEQFF
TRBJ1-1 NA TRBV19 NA TGTGCCAGTACAGGGTTTGAGGCTGAAGCTTTCTTT CASTGFEAEAFF
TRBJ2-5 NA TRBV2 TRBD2 TGTGCCAGCCTGGCGGGACTAGCGGTCGTGGAGACCCAGTACTTC CASLAGLAVVETQYF
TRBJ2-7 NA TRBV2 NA TGTGCCAGCAGTGAAGCGATAGTTGGCGTGCGGGATTCCTACGAGCAGTACTTC CASSEAIVGVRDSYEQYF
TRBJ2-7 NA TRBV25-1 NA TGTGCCAGCAGTGAATTGTGGGAGGGGGCAAACGAGCAGTACTTC CASSELWEGANEQYF
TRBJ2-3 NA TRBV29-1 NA TGCAGCGTTGTGGCGGGATTCACAGATACGCAGTATTTT CSVVAGFTDTQYF
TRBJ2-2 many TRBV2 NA TGTGCCAGCACACCTAGCTCAGCGAACACCGGGGAGCTGTTTTTT CASTPSSANTGELFF
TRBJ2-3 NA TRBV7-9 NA TGTGCCAGCAGCTCCGCGGTGATGACGGGGACAGATACGCAGTATTTT CASSSAVMTGTDTQYF
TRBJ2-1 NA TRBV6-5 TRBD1 TGTGCCAGCAGCCCCCCCAGGGGGAACTACAATGAGCAGTTCTTC CASSPPRGNYNEQFF